One sample yielded the 20 T cell receptor beta chains listed below, sequenced in a study of cytomegalovirus exposure and HLA in healthy donors. The PCR employed 60 Vbeta primers together with 13 Jbeta primers. Profiling relied on immunoSEQ multiplex PCR, and the TCRdb table lists in-frame clones only, not all of them. The sample lists 40,000 or so clones, 85% to 95% seen once, with approximately 2.5% in the top ten. The sample was PBMCs. Every receptor here comes from a young woman in good health and CMV-seronegative.

The chain carries TRBV29-1 and TRBJ2-3, with TRBD1 matching over 8 bases. The V gene end was trimmed by 7 bases and the J gene end by 3 bases; junction bases not matched to a gene: 21. Germline V gives CDR1 SQVTM, CDR2 ANQGSEA. There are 18 residues in the CDR3. CDR3 in amino acids: CSAGGRGQVLQVTDTQYF. In DNA, the CDR3 is TGCAGCGCTGGGGGCCGGGGACAGGTTCTCCAAGTAACAGATACGCAGTATTTT.

This chain joins TRBV19 and TRBJ2-7, with 13 nucleotides matching TRBD2. From germline, CDR1 is LNHDA and CDR2 SQIVND (reference sequence). CDR3 size: 15 residues. The junction had 8 bases not matched to a gene; V was cut back by 6 bases and J by 6 bases. In nucleotides, the CDR3 is TGTGCCAGTAGGGAACCGGGACTAGCGGGAAGCGAGCAGTACTTC. Amino acids: CASREPGLAGSEQYF.

V usage is TRBV6-1 and J usage is TRBJ1-2, with 7 bases matching TRBD1. With V trimmed by 0 bases and J by 4 bases, 5 bases remained unmatched. The CDR3 contains 15 residues. In germline, CDR1 is MNHNS, CDR2 SASEGT. CDR3: CASSEADDRAYGYTF. Written as DNA, the CDR3 is TGTGCCAGCAGTGAAGCGGATGACAGGGCCTATGGCTACACCTTC.

This rearrangement joins TRBV5-4 to TRBJ1-1; possible D gene TRBD1, 6 bases. This CDR3 is built from 15 residues. V gave up 6 bases and J gave up 3 bases, with 18 bases separating them. CDR1 SGHNT and CDR2 YYREEE come from the germline V gene (reference sequence). The CDR3: CASITRGGKDTEAFF. CDR3 nucleotides: TGTGCCAGCATCACTCGGGGGGGCAAGGACACTGAAGCTTTCTTT.

The chain joins TRBV7-2 to TRBJ2-6, with D possibly being TRBD1 (5 bases). V lost 2 bases to trimming and J lost 0 bases, with 8 bases between them. The CDR3 has 16 residues. CDR1 is SGHTA, CDR2 FQGNSA, per germline. The CDR3 reads CASSLPRASGANVLTF. The CDR3 DNA is TGTGCCAGCAGCTTACCCAGGGCCTCTGGGGCCAACGTCCTGACTTTC. Based on the CDR3 plus reference TRBV7-2 and TRBJ2-6, the full variable domain is GAGVSQSPSNKVTEKGKDVELRCDPISGHTALYWYRQSLGQGLEFLIYFQGNSAPDKSGLPSDRFSAERTGGSVSTLTIQRTQQEDSAVYLCASSLPRASGANVLTFGAGSRLTVL.

The CDR3 spells CASSPQQARHEQYF. CDR3 coding DNA: TGTGCCAGCTCACCACAGCAGGCGAGACACGAGCAGTACTTC. The gene calls are TRBV18 and TRBJ2-7, with D unresolved. V lost 1 base and J 5 bases, leaving 12 bases between the germline ends. This CDR3 region has 14 residues. The germline CDR1 and CDR2 sequences are KGHSH and LQKENI.

The chain carries TRBV11-1 and TRBJ2-7; D perhaps matches TRBD2 (5 bases). Germline CDR1 is SGHAT and CDR2 is FQDESV (reference sequence). This CDR3 has 16 residues. The V end lost 3 bases, the J end lost 2 bases, and 17 bases lay between the germline ends. This CDR3 is CASSFASLALTYEQYF. In DNA form, the CDR3 reads TGTGCCAGCAGCTTCGCTTCCCTAGCTCTTACCTACGAGCAGTACTTC.

This clone was observed a handful of times. One end of the junction is discordant with germline, which a read error may explain. The chain has TRBV7-9 and TRBJ2-7, with 9 positions matching TRBD1. This CDR3 comprises 15 residues. Germline V gene data show CDR1 as SEHNR and CDR2 as FQNEAQ (reference sequence). The CDR3 region has the DNA TGTTCCAGCAGCTTAGTTGACAGGGGGTTTGAAGAGCAGTACTTC. Protein product: CSSSLVDRGFEEQYF.

J is TRBJ1-1 and V is TRBV2; possibly TRBD1 for D (6 bases). Trimming took 6 bases from V and 6 from J, leaving 11 bases between them. The CDR3 contains 12 residues. The germline gives CDR1 SNHLY, CDR2 FYNNEI. The CDR3 DNA follows: TGTGCCAGCAGCCTACAGGGCGCTGAAGCTTTCTTT. As protein: CASSLQGAEAFF.

CDR3 DNA: TGTGCCACCAGCAGAGATTCCCCGGGACTAGCGGGTTCCTACGAGCAGTACTTC. Its protein is CATSRDSPGLAGSYEQYF. The rearrangement uses TRBV15 and TRBJ2-7; 12 nucleotides line up with TRBD2. CDR1 is LNHNV and CDR2 is YYDKDF in the germline V gene (reference sequence). The V and J ends lost 0 bases and 1 base, in that order; junction bases with no gene match: 7. The CDR3 covers 18 residues. The variable domain in full, with the rest retrieved from reference TRBV15 and TRBJ2-7, is DAMVIQNPRYQVTQFGKPVTLSCSQTLNHNVMYWYQQKSSQAPKLLFHYYDKDFNNEADTPDNFQSRRPNTSFCFLDIRSPGLGDTAMYLCATSRDSPGLAGSYEQYFGPGTRLTVT.

In its sample, this clone was seen once. V and J are TRBV5-1 and TRBJ2-2; 11 nucleotides match TRBD2. The CDR3 length is 17 residues. CDR1 and CDR2 (germline): SGHRS, YFSETQ. V lost 4 bases and J lost 4; bases outside the gene matches: 9. The CDR3 DNA sequence: TGCGCCAGCAGCCCCAGAACCGGGACTAGCGGCACCGGGGAGCTGTTTTTT. Its translation: CASSPRTGTSGTGELFF. The full variable domain, completed using reference TRBV5-1 and TRBJ2-2, is KAGVTQTPRYLIKTRGQQVTLSCSPISGHRSVSWYQQTPGQGLQFLFEYFSETQRNKGNFPGRFSGRQFSNSRSEMNVSTLELGDSALYLCASSPRTGTSGTGELFFGEGSRLTVL.

V is TRBV28 and J is TRBJ1-3; 9 bases agree with TRBD1. The V gene end was trimmed by 4 bases and the J gene end by 4 bases; junction bases not matched to a gene: 5. The germline gives CDR1 MDHEN, CDR2 SYDVKM. There are 15 residues in the CDR3. This CDR3 is CASSWGQGNGNTIYF. DNA of the CDR3: TGTGCCAGCAGTTGGGGACAGGGCAACGGAAACACCATATATTTT.

The rearrangement uses TRBV6-5 and TRBJ2-2; D perhaps matches TRBD2 (5 bases). The V gene's germline CDR1 is MNHEY and CDR2 SVGAGI. The CDR3 is 12 residues long. V was pared by 5 bases and J by 6 bases, with 7 bases between. In DNA, the CDR3 is TGTGCCAGCAGTCGACTACCCGGGGAGCTGTTTTTT. Translating gives CASSRLPGELFF.

With regard to this clone: At one end, the junction sequence differs from germline, possibly due to a read error. Different DNA sequences within this sample yield the same CDR3. This chain joins TRBV18 and TRBJ1-1; possibly TRBD1 for D (6 bases). This CDR3 has 14 residues. From germline, CDR1 is KGHSH and CDR2 LQKENI. The CDR3 DNA reads TGCGCCAGCGGGGGAATGGGGGCCAACACTGAAGCTTTCTTT. Translation: CASGGMGANTEAFF.

This chain joins TRBV19 and TRBJ2-2; 7 bases fit TRBD2. With 7 bases clipped from V and 5 bases from J, the junction kept 16 bases outside the gene matches. The CDR3 spans 17 residues. The germline V gene encodes CDR1 LNHDA and CDR2 SQIVND (reference sequence). The CDR3 loop reads CASTSWISGVGTGELFF. The CDR3 nucleotides are TGTGCCAGTACCTCGTGGATAAGCGGGGTAGGGACCGGGGAGCTGTTTTTT.

The chain joins TRBV2 to TRBJ2-7; D possibly corresponds to TRBD1 (5 bases). CDR1 SNHLY and CDR2 FYNNEI come from the germline V gene. The CDR3 totals 14 residues. The germline V and J ends were trimmed by 5 bases and 2 bases, with 13 bases remaining between them. The CDR3, as DNA: TGTGCCAGCAGTCCTCGCGACAGAACCTACGAGCAGTACTTC. Its protein is CASSPRDRTYEQYF. The variable domain in full, completed from reference TRBV2 and TRBJ2-7, reads EPEVTQTPSHQVTQMGQEVILRCVPISNHLYFYWYRQILGQKVEFLVSFYNNEISEKSEIFDDQFSVERPDGSNFTLKIRSTKLEDSAMYFCASSPRDRTYEQYFGPGTRLTVT.

This chain joins TRBV9 and TRBJ2-1, with a weak D call TRBD2 (6 bases). V lost 6 bases and J lost 4, with 17 bases in between. The CDR3 is 15 residues long. Germline V gene data show CDR1 as SGDLS and CDR2 as YYNGEE. As DNA, the CDR3 is TGTGCCAGCAAATATGGGAGCGGGCAGTACAATGAGCAGTTCTTC. This codes for CASKYGSGQYNEQFF. Filled out from reference TRBV9 and TRBJ2-1, the complete variable domain reads DSGVTQTPKHLITATGQRVTLRCSPRSGDLSVYWYQQSLDQGLQFLIQYYNGEERAKGNILERFSAQQFPDLHSELNLSSLELGDSALYFCASKYGSGQYNEQFFGPGTRLTVL.

This sequence joins TRBV19 and TRBJ1-5; 8 bases fit TRBD1. Germline values: CDR1 LNHDA, CDR2 SQIVND (reference sequence). After removal of 5 bases from V and 3 bases from J, the junction contained 9 bases not matched to a gene. The CDR3 consists of 16 residues. CDR3 in amino acids: CASSFSRDRFNQPQHF. CDR3 bases: TGTGCCAGTAGTTTCTCACGGGACAGGTTCAATCAGCCCCAGCATTTT.

The V gene is TRBV29-1, the J gene TRBJ2-2, with 11 bases aligning to TRBD2. The CDR3 consists of 17 residues. J was trimmed by 3 bases and V by 1 base; bases with no gene match: 7. Germline CDR1 is SQVTM and CDR2 is ANQGSEA. The CDR3 bases are TGCAGCGTTGAAGTTAGCGGGAGGGCCGGAGACACCGGGGAGCTGTTTTTT. Amino acids: CSVEVSGRAGDTGELFF.

The V and J genes are TRBV4-1 and TRBJ2-1, with 9 positions matching TRBD2. V gave up 3 bases and J gave up 2 bases; unmatched junction bases: 8. From germline, CDR1 is MGHRA and CDR2 YSYEKL. There are 17 residues in the CDR3. CDR3 protein: CASSHRALAGPYNEQFF. CDR3 DNA sequence: TGCGCCAGCAGCCACCGCGCCCTAGCGGGACCCTACAATGAGCAGTTCTTC.